Below, 10 T cell receptor beta chains from the same sample are listed, as sequenced in a study of regulatory T cells in long-lasting Graves disease. Arm-PCR with iRepertoire HTBI primers amplified the CDR3 regions for these TCR beta libraries. TCRdb fed the multiplex PCR reads into MiXCR, producing one record per CDR3 protein. Altogether just over 600,000 distinct CDR3 sequences are present, roughly 16% being singletons, with the ten largest covering 15% to 20%. The time point is: newly diagnosed GD, antithyroid drugs for less than 3 months. PBMC-derived RNA was used for the TCR library. These same data were also listed under a study on T cells in Graves' hyperthyroidism and ophthalmopathy.

Sequences were derived from peripheral blood mononuclear cells (PBMCs), sampled at new diagnosis, from a patient treated with antithyroid drugs. The receptors stem from a woman aged 25 to 39 with Graves disease.

The table lists this clonotype with many counts. The rearrangement uses TRBV28 and TRBJ2-1, with D maybe TRBD1 (6 bases). This CDR3 contains 14 residues. Trimming pared 2 bases from V and 9 bases from J, leaving 14 bases between. Per the germline V gene, CDR1 is MDHEN and CDR2 is SYDVKM. The CDR3 loop reads CASSLGRQAFEQFF. CDR3 in DNA: TGTGCCAGCAGTTTAGGGCGACAGGCATTTGAGCAGTTCTTC.

The J gene is TRBJ1-1, the V gene TRBV3-1, with 10 bases fitting TRBD1. This CDR3 comprises 16 residues. The J segment lost 3 bases and the V segment lost 0 bases, leaving 4 bases of the junction unmatched. Looked up from germline, CDR1 is LGHDT and CDR2 is YNNKEL (reference sequence). The CDR3 nucleotides are TGTGCCAGCAGCCAAGAAGGACAGGGGGTAGACACTGAAGCTTTCTTT. Translation: CASSQEGQGVDTEAFF.

This chain uses TRBV7-6 with TRBJ1-6, with 7 positions matching TRBD1. V shed 1 base and J 10 bases; nucleotides not matched to a gene: 13. Germline loops: CDR1 SGHVS, CDR2 FNYEAQ. CDR3 length: 17 amino acids. The CDR3 spells CASSLGRDRDIRSPLHF. The DNA for the CDR3 is TGTGCCAGCAGCTTAGGGAGAGACAGGGATATTAGATCACCCCTCCACTTT.

This chain links TRBV20-1 with TRBJ1-4; no definite D call. The V gene lost 5 bases and the J gene lost 4 bases, with 14 bases spanning the gap. This CDR3 contains 14 residues. Germline lookup yields CDR1 DFQATT and CDR2 SNEGSKA (reference sequence). CDR3 region: CSALSGTLNEKLFF. The CDR3 DNA reads TGCAGTGCTCTTTCTGGTACCCTTAATGAAAAACTGTTTTTT.

In its sample, this clonotype was seen many times. The CDR3 region is CASSFLQGVVETQYF. The CDR3, as DNA: TGTGCCAGCAGCTTTTTACAGGGGGTAGTAGAGACCCAGTACTTC. V usage is TRBV7-2 and J usage is TRBJ2-5, with 8 bases matching TRBD1. CDR1 and CDR2 (germline): SGHTA, FQGNSA. CDR3 length: 15 amino acids. The junction had 7 bases not matched to a gene; V was cut back by 3 bases and J by 4 bases.

This clonotype appeared many times. The J gene is TRBJ2-7, the V gene TRBV6-2 or TRBV6-3, with 7 bases identical to TRBD1. There are 14 residues in the CDR3. The ends lost 4 bases at V and 2 bases at J; junction bases unmatched: 5. Germline CDR1 MNHEY, CDR2 SVGEGT. The CDR3 DNA reads TGTGCCAGCAGTTCGGACAGGTCCACCTACGAGCAGTACTTC. This translates into CASSSDRSTYEQYF.

This clonotype was picked up many times. This chain joins TRBV24-1 and TRBJ1-1; D unresolved. V lost 4 bases, J lost 2 bases, and 4 bases lay in between. This CDR3 spans 12 amino acids. Looked up from germline, CDR1 is KGHDR and CDR2 is SFDVKD. For the CDR3, the DNA is TGTGCCACCAGTGACCCCAACACTGAAGCTTTCTTT. Encoded protein: CATSDPNTEAFF.

The sample holds many counts of this clonotype. V gene TRBV15 combines with J gene TRBJ2-5, with D unclear. The CDR3 is made up of 12 amino acids. Germline V lookup: CDR1 LNHNV, CDR2 YYDKDF (reference sequence). V was shortened by 2 bases and J by 1 base, with 2 bases between the two germline ends. The CDR3 protein is CATSRPQETQYF. CDR3 nucleotides: TGTGCCACCAGCAGACCCCAAGAGACCCAGTACTTC. Supplemented by reference TRBV15 and TRBJ2-5, the full variable domain reads DAMVIQNPRYQVTQFGKPVTLSCSQTLNHNVMYWYQQKSSQAPKLLFHYYDKDFNNEADTPDNFQSRRPNTSFCFLDIRSPGLGDTAMYLCATSRPQETQYFGPGTRLLVL.

This clonotype was counted a few times. The chain employs TRBV5-1 and TRBJ1-4, with D uncertain. Trimming removed 3 bases from V and 8 bases from J, with 11 bases in between. Per the germline V gene, CDR1 is SGHRS and CDR2 is YFSETQ. The CDR3 sequence is 13 residues long. The CDR3 region has the DNA TGCGCCAGCAGCTCCCCCGGTATAGAAAAACTGTTTTTT. Translated, it gives CASSSPGIEKLFF.

The V and J genes are TRBV30 and TRBJ1-1, with a tentative D call TRBD1 (5 bases). Trimming took off 3 bases at V and 1 base at J, with 15 bases between the two ends. Germline V gene data show CDR1 as GTSNPN and CDR2 as SVGIG (reference sequence). CDR3 length equals 15 residues. This CDR3 reads CAWRDQGFRNTEAFF. CDR3 DNA sequence: TGTGCCTGGAGGGACCAGGGTTTTAGGAACACTGAAGCTTTCTTT.